This is a list of T cell receptor beta chains from one sample in a study of blood T cell repertoires in COVID-19. Profiling relied on immunoSEQ multiplex PCR, and the TCRdb table lists in-frame clones only, not all of them. The sample lists roughly 240,000 clones; approximately 80% were seen once. The sequenced sample was peripheral blood. The receptors shown here come from a woman in her sixties or seventies with acute or convalescent COVID-19. The CDR3 runs from the conserved cysteine through the conserved F or W. D genes are given only for firm matches. Part of the rows lack a size; the others show once, few, many or a class for expanded clones.

TRBD1	15	TRBJ2-2	.	TRBV3-1/TRBV3-2	CASSQVPGGTGELFF	TGTGCCAGCAGCCAAGTTCCAGGGGGCACCGGGGAGCTGTTTTTT
.	14	TRBJ1-4	.	TRBV3-1/TRBV3-2	CASSQGQLNEKLFF	TGTGCCAGCAGCCAAGGACAGCTAAATGAAAAACTGTTTTTT
.	15	TRBJ1-3	many	TRBV4-3	CASSQDYGFGNTIYF	TGCGCCAGCAGCCAAGATTACGGGTTTGGAAACACCATATATTTT
TRBD1	13	TRBJ1-2	.	TRBV24-1	CATSGQGDYGYTF	TGTGCCACCTCCGGACAGGGAGACTATGGCTACACCTTC
.	14	TRBJ1-1	once	TRBV10-3	CAITRGGGSTEAFF	TGTGCCATCACCCGAGGTGGGGGGAGCACTGAAGCTTTCTTT
.	15	TRBJ2-2	.	TRBV5-1	CASSFSQGNTGELFF	TGCGCCAGCAGCTTCTCTCAGGGGAACACCGGGGAGCTGTTTTTT
.	14	TRBJ2-7	.	TRBV5-1	CASSLAYRTYEQYF	TGCGCCAGCAGCTTGGCCTACCGAACCTACGAGCAGTACTTC
.	15	TRBJ1-5	once	TRBV10-3	CAISESAGDDQPQHF	TGTGCCATCAGTGAGAGCGCAGGGGACGATCAGCCCCAGCATTTT
TRBD2	18	TRBJ2-3	.	TRBV9	CASSVELAGGPRADTQYF	TGTGCCAGCAGCGTAGAACTAGCGGGGGGGCCTAGGGCAGATACGCAGTATTTT
.	15	TRBJ2-7	few	TRBV27	CASSLSQGSGYEQYF	TGTGCCAGCAGTTTATCGCAGGGTTCCGGGTACGAGCAGTACTTC
TRBD1	15	TRBJ1-2	.	TRBV11-1	CASSRRDSGDYGYTF	TGTGCCAGCAGCCGTAGGGACAGCGGCGATTATGGCTACACCTTC
TRBD1	15	TRBJ2-7	.	TRBV18	CASSPSTGGLYEQYF	TGTGCCAGCTCACCCTCGACAGGGGGCCTCTACGAGCAGTACTTC
.	15	TRBJ2-5	.	TRBV5-1	CASSLDRGGQETQYF	TGCGCCAGCAGCTTGGACAGAGGGGGTCAAGAGACCCAGTACTTC
TRBD1	13	TRBJ1-5	.	TRBV10-3	CAIRQGSNQPQHF	TGTGCCATCCGACAGGGGAGCAATCAGCCCCAGCATTTT
.	15	TRBJ1-3	.	TRBV2	CASSEEGASGNTIYF	TGTGCCAGCAGTGAGGAAGGAGCCTCTGGAAACACCATATATTTT
TRBD2	15	TRBJ2-7	few	TRBV30	CAWSVSGGASDEQYF	TGTGCCTGGAGTGTTAGCGGGGGGGCATCAGACGAGCAGTACTTC
.	16	TRBJ1-1	.	TRBV5-1	CASSLFGPGGDTEAFF	TGCGCCAGCAGCTTATTCGGTCCCGGTGGTGACACTGAAGCTTTCTTT
.	14	TRBJ1-1	.	TRBV3-1/TRBV3-2	CASSQESGNTEAFF	TGTGCCAGCAGCCAAGAGTCAGGGAACACTGAAGCTTTCTTT
TRBD1	14	TRBJ2-7	.	TRBV30	CACSYWDRSYEQYF	TGTGCCTGCTCCTACTGGGACAGGTCTTACGAGCAGTACTTC
.	15	TRBJ1-4	.	TRBV6-1	CASSEVPTTNEKLFF	TGTGCCAGCAGTGAGGTCCCTACAACTAATGAAAAACTGTTTTTT
TRBD1	13	TRBJ1-1	few	TRBV7-9	CASSAGQGTEAFF	TGTGCCAGCAGCGCGGGACAGGGGACGGAAGCTTTCTTT
.	15	TRBJ2-1	.	TRBV11-3	CASSLAGQRYNEQFF	TGTGCCAGCAGCTTAGCAGGGCAAAGGTACAATGAGCAGTTCTTC
.	16	TRBJ2-6	.	TRBV20-1	CSASVGHLSGANVLTF	TGCAGTGCTAGTGTGGGACATCTCTCTGGGGCCAACGTCCTGACTTTC
TRBD1	13	TRBJ1-2	.	TRBV5-4	CASSSGTDYGYTF	TGTGCCAGCAGCTCCGGGACAGACTATGGCTACACCTTC
.	15	TRBJ1-6	once	TRBV4-1	CASIPSTDYNSPLHF	TGCGCCAGCATCCCTTCGACTGACTATAATTCACCCCTCCACTTT
.	16	TRBJ1-4	once	TRBV4-2	CASSQTRGGTNEKLFF	TGTGCCAGCAGCCAAACCAGGGGAGGGACTAATGAAAAACTGTTTTTT
.	15	TRBJ1-1	.	TRBV18	CASSPPGSMNTEAFF	TGTGCCAGCTCACCACCGGGCAGCATGAACACTGAAGCTTTCTTT